A single sample gave rise to the 25 T cell receptor beta chains below, sequenced in a study of early T cells in non-severe SARS-CoV-2 infection (dated by TCRdb to 2020 to 2022). Libraries were built with 5' RACE. Sequencing relied on a NextSeq 500. TCRdb reprocessed the public reads (quality trimming at Q25 with fastp, clone calling with MiXCR) and kept in-frame beta chains. Each CDR3 protein gets just one entry, which takes the most common genes and DNA from the rows behind it. Within this sample are approximately 50,000 distinct CDR3 sequences, with approximately 9.4% of them counted one time only. The ten largest clones represent roughly 8.3% of the sample. Sequenced: whole blood. The receptor source for this set is an adult who was a healthcare worker with PCR-confirmed SARS-CoV-2 infection or an uninfected control (not recorded which).

Comment on this clonotype: An end of the junction differs from the germline gene, which may be a read error. The V gene is TRBV13, the J gene TRBJ1-5; D remains unclear. Germline CDR1 PRHDT, CDR2 FYEKMQ (reference sequence). The CDR3 sequence is 12 residues long. The CDR3 is CASSRRGQPQHF. The CDR3 bases are TGTGCCAGCAGCAGAAGAGGTCAGCCCCAACATTTT.

This clonotype turned up a few times. This rearrangement joins TRBV6-1 to TRBJ2-7; D is undetermined. With 6 bases removed from V and 5 bases from J, the gap between germline ends came to 14 bases. The CDR3 extends over 13 amino acids. Germline V gene lookup returns CDR1 MNHNS and CDR2 SASEGT. The CDR3 spells CASRYSLVHEQYF. The CDR3 bases are TGTGCCAGCAGATACAGCCTTGTCCACGAGCAGTACTTC.

This clonotype has a count of ten or more. The chain carries TRBV4-1 and TRBJ2-7; D is possibly TRBD1 or TRBD2 (6 bases each). Per germline, CDR1 MGHRA and CDR2 YSYEKL. The V and J ends lost 3 bases and 2 bases respectively, with 14 bases between them. This CDR3 has 15 residues. CDR3 residues: CASSHVLGGPYEQYF. CDR3 bases: TGCGCCAGCAGCCATGTGCTCGGGGGCCCCTACGAGCAGTACTTC.

This clonotype came up many times. This chain joins TRBV7-9 and TRBJ2-5; maybe TRBD1 (6 bases). Germline V gene data show CDR1 as SEHNR and CDR2 as FQNEAQ (reference sequence). Trimming left V 3 bases short and J 2 bases short, with 10 bases between. This CDR3 contains 14 residues. For the CDR3, the DNA is TGTGCCAGCAGCTTCAGGGGAGCTCAAGAGACCCAGTACTTC. Translation gives CASSFRGAQETQYF.

This clonotype has more than one count but fewer than ten. The CDR3 region is CASSSLGASEQETQYF. Written as DNA, the CDR3 is TGTGCCAGCAGCTCGCTAGGGGCCTCCGAACAAGAGACCCAGTACTTC. The rearrangement uses TRBV7-8 and TRBJ2-5, with a weak D call TRBD1 (5 bases). The V and J ends lost 4 bases and 2 bases respectively, with 17 bases between them. The CDR3 is 16 amino acids. In germline, CDR1 is SGHVS, CDR2 FQNEAQ.

V gene TRBV3-1 combines with J gene TRBJ1-1, with a possible D match to TRBD1 (6 bases). Germline V gene lookup returns CDR1 LGHDT and CDR2 YNNKEL (reference sequence). V dropped 2 bases and J dropped 0 bases, with 16 bases sitting between them. The CDR3 is 17 amino acids. Here the CDR3 DNA reads TGTGCCAGCAGCCAACTAGGGGGAATCGGGGTGAACACTGAAGCTTTCTTT. Protein: CASSQLGGIGVNTEAFF. Using reference TRBV3-1 and TRBJ1-1 for the parts outside the CDR3, the full variable domain is DTAVSQTPKYLVTQMGNDKSIKCEQNLGHDTMYWYKQDSKKFLKIMFSYNNKELIINETVPNRFSPKSPDKAHLNLHINSLELGDSAVYFCASSQLGGIGVNTEAFFGQGTRLTVV.

This clonotype has more than one count but fewer than ten. The rearrangement links TRBV19 to TRBJ1-1, with unresolved D. Trimming removed 2 bases from V and 0 bases from J, with 16 bases in between. The CDR3 sequence is 17 residues long. Looked up from germline, CDR1 is LNHDA and CDR2 is SQIVND (reference sequence). Here the CDR3 reads CASSISGAFGVNTEAFF. CDR3 DNA: TGTGCCAGTAGTATATCAGGAGCCTTCGGGGTGAACACTGAAGCTTTCTTT.

The chain recombines TRBV28 with TRBJ1-5; D is perhaps TRBD1 (5 bases). The CDR3 loop spans 12 amino acids. V lost 4 bases and J 4 bases, leaving 5 bases between the germline ends. Germline lookup yields CDR1 MDHEN and CDR2 SYDVKM. CDR3 in amino acids: CASSWGNQPQHF. The CDR3 region has the DNA TGTGCCAGCAGTTGGGGGAATCAGCCCCAGCATTTT.

The chain uses TRBV7-6 and TRBJ2-7; no clear D. CDR1 SGHVS and CDR2 FNYEAQ come from the germline V gene. The V gene lost 5 bases and the J gene lost 6 bases, with 20 bases spanning the gap. The CDR3 is 15 residues long. The CDR3, as DNA: TGTGCCAGCAGCCCGGGCGTGGACCAACTCCGCGAGCAGTACTTC. This encodes CASSPGVDQLREQYF.

This clonotype occurred many times. This chain links TRBV5-5 with TRBJ1-2; D uncertain. The CDR3 has 14 amino acids. Trimming took 2 bases from V and 2 from J, leaving 10 bases between them. Germline CDR1 SGHKS, CDR2 YYEKEE (reference sequence). DNA of the CDR3: TGTGCCAGCAGCTTCGCAGTAGGAAACTATGGCTACACCTTC. This translates into CASSFAVGNYGYTF.

This clonotype was counted many times. The chain carries TRBV7-3 and TRBJ2-1; D is ambiguous. V lost 0 bases and J 5 bases, leaving 8 bases between the germline ends. Germline V CDR1 and CDR2: SGHTA, FQGTGA. The CDR3 spans 14 residues. The CDR3 DNA reads as TGTGCCAGCAGCTTAACGTACCGAGACAATGAGCAGTTCTTC. It translates to CASSLTYRDNEQFF.

This clonotype turned up a few times. The chain combines TRBV10-3 with TRBJ2-7, with D hard to call. Between the trimmed V and J ends, which lost 7 bases and 3 bases, there was a span of 13 bases. The CDR3 loop spans 13 amino acids. CDR1 and CDR2 from the germline V gene are ENHRY and SYGVKD. The CDR3 DNA reads TGTGCCATCACGTCGCGCGAGGACTACGAGCAGTACTTC. This translates into CAITSREDYEQYF.

This clonotype was seen ten or more times. The chain is built from TRBV14 and TRBJ2-1; D unresolved. Germline assignment: CDR1 SGHDN and CDR2 FVKESK. Trimming left V 0 bases short and J 12 bases short, with 21 bases between. The CDR3 runs 16 residues. CDR3 residues: CASSQERGWAARLQFF. The CDR3 nucleotides are TGTGCCAGCAGCCAAGAGCGAGGTTGGGCGGCAAGGTTGCAGTTCTTC.

In this sample, this clonotype turned up many times. The gene calls are TRBV14 and TRBJ2-2; D possibly matches TRBD1 or TRBD2 (5 bases each). Looked up from germline, CDR1 is SGHDN and CDR2 is FVKESK. V shed 1 base and J shed 13 bases, with 16 bases lying between them. The CDR3 runs to 14 residues. CDR3 protein: CASSQAGTPVVLFF. For the CDR3, the DNA is TGTGCCAGCAGCCAAGCCGGGACCCCGGTGGTGCTGTTTTTT.

The V gene is TRBV7-6, the J gene TRBJ2-6; the D gene could be TRBD1 or TRBD2 (5 bases each). CDR3 length equals 19 residues. Germline CDR1 is SGHVS and CDR2 is FNYEAQ. Trimming took off 4 bases at V and 0 bases at J, with 19 bases between the two ends. DNA for the CDR3: TGTGCCAGCAGCTCGGCGAAGGGACCCCTTGGCTCTGGGGCCAACGTCCTGACTTTC. Residues: CASSSAKGPLGSGANVLTF.

This clonotype has a handful of counts. The chain is built from TRBV7-9 and TRBJ2-1; 10 nucleotides line up with TRBD2. Per germline, CDR1 SEHNR and CDR2 FQNEAQ (reference sequence). Unmatched junction bases numbered 6, after V lost 2 bases and J lost 5 bases. This CDR3 contains 16 residues. The chain's CDR3 is CASSLYASGSHNEQFF. The CDR3 DNA reads as TGTGCCAGCAGCTTATACGCTAGCGGGAGTCACAATGAGCAGTTCTTC.

This clonotype was observed a few times. The chain employs TRBV11-2 and TRBJ1-2, with 7 bases matching TRBD1. The CDR3 has 16 amino acids. The V segment lost 7 bases and the J segment 7 bases; nucleotides outside the gene matches: 18. The germline V gene has CDR1 SGHAT and CDR2 FQNNGV. The CDR3 DNA reads as TGTGCCAGCACCCTGTTAAACAGGGGCGATGAGGTTGGCTACACCTTC. Translating it yields CASTLLNRGDEVGYTF.

This clonotype showed up many times. This chain joins TRBV6-6 and TRBJ1-1, with D possibly TRBD1 on 6 matching bases. The germline CDR1 and CDR2 sequences are MNHNY and SVGAGI (reference sequence). The V and J ends lost 2 bases and 5 bases respectively, with 12 bases between them. The CDR3 has 14 residues. Here the CDR3 reads CASSYEGGRTEAFF. The CDR3 region has the DNA TGTGCCAGCAGTTACGAAGGGGGGCGGACTGAAGCTTTCTTT.

A few counts support this clonotype. This chain joins TRBV7-9 and TRBJ1-1, with D maybe TRBD1 (5 bases). This CDR3 spans 14 amino acids. V was clipped by 4 bases and J by 3 bases, with 12 bases between them. In germline, CDR1 is SEHNR, CDR2 FQNEAQ (reference sequence). CDR3 in DNA: TGTGCCAGCAGCTCACCAACGGGACACACTGAAGCTTTCTTT. It codes for CASSSPTGHTEAFF.

This clonotype was observed a handful of times. V gene TRBV29-1 combines with J gene TRBJ2-2; TRBD2 might be the D (5 bases). In germline, CDR1 is SQVTM, CDR2 ANQGSEA. Trimming stripped 7 bases from V and 3 bases from J, with 15 bases between. The CDR3 length is 14 residues. The CDR3 region is CSAKRVEHTGELFF. The CDR3 coding sequence is TGCAGCGCCAAGAGGGTGGAGCACACCGGGGAGCTGTTTTTT.

This clonotype was picked up a small number of times. V gene TRBV20-1 combines with J gene TRBJ2-7; 8 nucleotides agree with TRBD1. The V gene end was trimmed by 6 bases and the J gene end by 4 bases; junction bases not matched to a gene: 14. CDR3 length equals 15 residues. Per germline, CDR1 DFQATT and CDR2 SNEGSKA (reference sequence). The CDR3: CSARPRTGPWYEQYF. The DNA of the CDR3 is TGCAGTGCAAGACCCCGGACAGGGCCCTGGTACGAGCAGTACTTC.

This clonotype turned up a few times. The chain carries TRBV28 and TRBJ2-5; 9 bases are a match to TRBD1. CDR1 and CDR2 (germline): MDHEN, SYDVKM. The V gene end was trimmed by 3 bases and the J gene end by 2 bases; junction bases not matched to a gene: 7. CDR3 length: 16 residues. This CDR3 reads CASSLAGTGRQETQYF. CDR3 sequence (DNA): TGTGCCAGCAGTTTGGCCGGGACAGGGAGACAAGAGACCCAGTACTTC.

At least ten counts were recorded for this clonotype. This chain uses TRBV29-1 with TRBJ2-5; D may be TRBD2 (6 bases). The CDR3 runs 13 residues. Germline assignment: CDR1 SQVTM and CDR2 ANQGSEA. Trimming took 1 base from V and 5 from J, leaving 11 bases between them. This CDR3 is CSVEVGGMETQYF. Written as DNA, the CDR3 is TGCAGCGTTGAAGTCGGCGGGATGGAGACCCAGTACTTC.

A few counts support this clonotype. The chain couples TRBV2 to TRBJ2-7, with D possibly being TRBD2 (5 bases). There are 12 residues in the CDR3. Per germline, CDR1 SNHLY and CDR2 FYNNEI. With 3 bases removed from V and 5 bases from J, the gap between germline ends came to 8 bases. Here the CDR3 DNA reads TGTGCCAGCAGTGACGGGGTCAACGAGCAGTACTTC. Encoded protein: CASSDGVNEQYF.

The V gene is TRBV3-1, the J gene TRBJ2-2, with 11 bases aligning to TRBD2. Germline V gene lookup returns CDR1 LGHDT and CDR2 YNNKEL (reference sequence). The CDR3 has 18 residues. Trimming removed 4 bases from V and 6 bases from J; junction bases left unmatched: 13. The CDR3 nucleotides read TGTGCCAGCAGCCCGACTAGCGGGGCGCCCGGAGGCGCCGGGGAGCTGTTTTTT. It specifies CASSPTSGAPGGAGELFF.